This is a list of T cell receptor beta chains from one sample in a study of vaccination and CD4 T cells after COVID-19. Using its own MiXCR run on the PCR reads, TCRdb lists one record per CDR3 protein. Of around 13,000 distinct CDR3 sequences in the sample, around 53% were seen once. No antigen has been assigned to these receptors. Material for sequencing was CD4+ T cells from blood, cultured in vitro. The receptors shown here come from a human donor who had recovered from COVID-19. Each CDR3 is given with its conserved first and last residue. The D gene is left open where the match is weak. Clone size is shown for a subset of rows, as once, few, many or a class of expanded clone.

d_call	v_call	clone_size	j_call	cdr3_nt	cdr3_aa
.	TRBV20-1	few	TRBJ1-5	TGCAGTGCTAGAGATCTGAGGAGTGGACAGCCCCAGCATTTT	CSARDLRSGQPQHF
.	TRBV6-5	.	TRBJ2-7	TGTGCCAGCAGTTACGACAAGGACAGCCTCTCCTACGAGCAGTACTTC	CASSYDKDSLSYEQYF
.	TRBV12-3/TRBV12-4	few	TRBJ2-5	TGTGCCAGCAGTTCGGGGCTGGGGGAGACCCAGTACTTC	CASSSGLGETQYF
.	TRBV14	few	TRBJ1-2	TGTGCCAGCAGCCAAGATAGCCGAACGGACTATGGCTACACCTTC	CASSQDSRTDYGYTF
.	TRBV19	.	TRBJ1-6	TGTGCCAGTAGTGTGAGCGTTATGGGAAATATCAATAATTCACCCCTCCACTTT	CASSVSVMGNINNSPLHF
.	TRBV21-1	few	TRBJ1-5	TGTGCCAGCAGCCCAAAGGTGGGGAGTAATCAGCCCCAGCATTTT	CASSPKVGSNQPQHF
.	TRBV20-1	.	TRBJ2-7	TGCAGTGCTCCCGGTTTTGGGGGGAGGAAGTACTTC	CSAPGFGGRKYF
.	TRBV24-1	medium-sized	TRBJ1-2	TGTGCCACCAGTCCCGGTCCCGACAGGCCTAACTATGGCTACACCTTC	CATSPGPDRPNYGYTF
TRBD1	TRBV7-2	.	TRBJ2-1	TGTGCCAGCAGCGGGGACAGGGGTTCCTACAATGAGCAGTTCTTC	CASSGDRGSYNEQFF
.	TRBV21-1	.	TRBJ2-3	TGTGCCAGCAGCAAAGACGTGCAGGGGACAGATACGCAGTATTTT	CASSKDVQGTDTQYF
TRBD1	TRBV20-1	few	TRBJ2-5	TGCAGTGCTAGAGGTCAGACAGGGAACCGGCAAGAGACCCAGTACTTC	CSARGQTGNRQETQYF
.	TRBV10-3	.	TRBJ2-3	TGTGCCATCAGTGATAGTGGTCAGGCCACAGATACGCAGTATTTT	CAISDSGQATDTQYF
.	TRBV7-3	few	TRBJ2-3	TGTGCCAGCAGCTTAAATCGCGCAGATACGCAGTATTTT	CASSLNRADTQYF
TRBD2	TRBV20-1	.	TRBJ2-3	TGCAGTGCTAGTCTTAGCGGGGTGGCAGATACGCAGTATTTT	CSASLSGVADTQYF
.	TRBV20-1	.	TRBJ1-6	TGCAGTGCTAGATTCGCGGTAGGATCACCCCTCCACTTT	CSARFAVGSPLHF
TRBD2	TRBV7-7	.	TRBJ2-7	TGTGCCAGCAGCTTGCGGGAGGGGGGGCAGCAGTACTTC	CASSLREGGQQYF
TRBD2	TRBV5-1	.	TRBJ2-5	TGCGCCAGCAGCTTGGGACTAGCGGGAGCGGGGTATGAGACCCAGTACTTC	CASSLGLAGAGYETQYF
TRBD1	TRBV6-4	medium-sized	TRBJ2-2	TGTGCCAGCAGTGATGGGACAGACAGCGGGGAGCTGTTTTTT	CASSDGTDSGELFF
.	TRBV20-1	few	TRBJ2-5	TGCAGTGCTAATCCGACTACAGGGATCCAAGAGACCCAGTACTTC	CSANPTTGIQETQYF
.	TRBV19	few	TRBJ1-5	TGTGCCAGTAGTATAGACGGGGAGAAGCCCCAGCATTTT	CASSIDGEKPQHF
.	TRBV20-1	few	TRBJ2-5	TGCAGTGCTAGAAAGACCCAGTACTTC	CSARKTQYF
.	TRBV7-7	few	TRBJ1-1	TGTGCCAGCAGCTTAACTATGAACACTGAAGCTTTCTTT	CASSLTMNTEAFF
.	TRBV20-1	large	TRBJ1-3	TGCAGTGCTAGAGATCCCTCACAGGGTAGACACACCATATATTTT	CSARDPSQGRHTIYF
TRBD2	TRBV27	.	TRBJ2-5	TGTGCCAGCGGCATAGCCGGGACTAGCAAGGAGACCCAGTACTTC	CASGIAGTSKETQYF
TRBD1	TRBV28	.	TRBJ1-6	TGTGCCAGCAGAACAACGACAGGGGAGTACAATTCACCCCTCCACTTT	CASRTTTGEYNSPLHF
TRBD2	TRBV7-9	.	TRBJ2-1	TGTGCCAGCAGCCCTATTAGCGGGGGCTCCTACAATGAGCAGTTCTTC	CASSPISGGSYNEQFF
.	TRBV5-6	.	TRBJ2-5	TGTGCCAGCAGCTTGGGGGGGGGCGGGGAGACCCAGTACTTC	CASSLGGGGETQYF
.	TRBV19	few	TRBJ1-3	TGTGCCAGTAGTATGAGGGCTGGAAACACCATATATTTT	CASSMRAGNTIYF
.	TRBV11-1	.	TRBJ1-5	TGTGCCAGCAGCTTATTGGGCCAATATCAGCCCCAGCATTTT	CASSLLGQYQPQHF
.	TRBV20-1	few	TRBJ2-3	TGCAGTGCTAGAGATAGACAAACTGGGGACACAGATACGCAGTATTTT	CSARDRQTGDTDTQYF
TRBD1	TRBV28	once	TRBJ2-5	TGTGCCAGCAGTCCACGGACAGGGGGGCAGACCCAGTACTTC	CASSPRTGGQTQYF
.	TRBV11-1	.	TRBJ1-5	TGTGCCAGCAGCTCAACAGGGAACTCAACAAATCAGCCCCAGCATTTT	CASSSTGNSTNQPQHF
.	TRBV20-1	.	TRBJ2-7	TGCAGTGTCGGGAGTCCGACCTACGAGCAGTACTTC	CSVGSPTYEQYF
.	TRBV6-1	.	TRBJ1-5	TGTGCCAGCAGCCCCGATTTTGGGCAGGAGCCCCAGCATTTT	CASSPDFGQEPQHF
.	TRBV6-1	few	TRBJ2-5	TGTGCCAGCAGGATCTCAGGACAAGAGACCCAGTACTTC	CASRISGQETQYF
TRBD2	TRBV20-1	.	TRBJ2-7	TGCAGTGCTAGAGATCGCGGGAGACGCTACGAGCAGTACTTC	CSARDRGRRYEQYF
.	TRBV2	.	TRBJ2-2	TGTGCCAGCAGAGGGGACCGCTGGAGCACCGGGGAGCTGTTTTTT	CASRGDRWSTGELFF
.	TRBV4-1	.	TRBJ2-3	TGCGCCAGCACCCCCCCCGGCGGAAGCACAGATACGCAGTATTTT	CASTPPGGSTDTQYF
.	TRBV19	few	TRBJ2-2	TGTGCCAGTAGTATGGCCCGGGGCTCCGGGGAGCTGTTTTTT	CASSMARGSGELFF
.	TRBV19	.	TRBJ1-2	TGTGCCAGTAGTGCTCTCCCGGACTATGGCTACACCTTC	CASSALPDYGYTF
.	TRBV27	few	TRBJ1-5	TGTGCCAGCAGTTTACTGGGGGCGGATCAGCCCCAGCATTTT	CASSLLGADQPQHF
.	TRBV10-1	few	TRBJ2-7	TGCGCCAGCATTGAGGGCTCAAGGACCTCCTACGAGCAGTACTTC	CASIEGSRTSYEQYF